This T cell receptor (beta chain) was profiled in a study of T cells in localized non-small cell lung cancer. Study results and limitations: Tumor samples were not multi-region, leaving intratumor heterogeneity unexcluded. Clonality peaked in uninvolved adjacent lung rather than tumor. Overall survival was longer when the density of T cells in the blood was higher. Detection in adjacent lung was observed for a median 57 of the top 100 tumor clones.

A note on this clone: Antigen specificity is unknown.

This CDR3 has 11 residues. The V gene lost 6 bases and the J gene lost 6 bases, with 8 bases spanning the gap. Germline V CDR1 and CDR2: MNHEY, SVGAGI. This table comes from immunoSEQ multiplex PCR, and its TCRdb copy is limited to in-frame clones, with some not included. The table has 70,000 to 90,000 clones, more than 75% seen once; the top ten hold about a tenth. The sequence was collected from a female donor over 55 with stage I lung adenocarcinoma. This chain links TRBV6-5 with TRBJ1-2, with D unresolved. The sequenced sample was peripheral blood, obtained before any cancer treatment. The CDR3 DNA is TGTGCCAGCAGCCCCGCCAATGGCTACACCTTC. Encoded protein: CASSPANGYTF.